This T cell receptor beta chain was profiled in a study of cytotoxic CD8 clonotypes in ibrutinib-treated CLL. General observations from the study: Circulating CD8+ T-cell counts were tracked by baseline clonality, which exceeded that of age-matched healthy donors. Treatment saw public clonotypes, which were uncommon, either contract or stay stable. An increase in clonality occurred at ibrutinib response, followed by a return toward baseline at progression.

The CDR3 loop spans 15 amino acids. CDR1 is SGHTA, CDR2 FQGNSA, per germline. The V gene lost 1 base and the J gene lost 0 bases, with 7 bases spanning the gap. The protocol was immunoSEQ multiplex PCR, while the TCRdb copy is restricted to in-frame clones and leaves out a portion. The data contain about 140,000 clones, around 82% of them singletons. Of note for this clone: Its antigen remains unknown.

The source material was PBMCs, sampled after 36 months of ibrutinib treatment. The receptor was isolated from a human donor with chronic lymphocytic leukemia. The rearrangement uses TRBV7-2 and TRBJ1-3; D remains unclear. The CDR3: CASSLVLSSGNTIYF. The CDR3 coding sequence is TGTGCCAGCAGCTTAGTCCTGAGCTCTGGAAACACCATATATTTT.